This T cell receptor beta chain was documented in a study of T cells in tumors after PD-1 blockade. This CDR3 has 14 amino acids. Per germline, CDR1 SEHNR and CDR2 FQNEAQ (reference sequence). V lost 5 bases to trimming and J lost 4 bases; unmatched junction nucleotides: 7. This clone has only a few counts. Produced via immunoSEQ multiplex PCR; TCRdb's table is partial and in-frame only. The sample carries thousands of clones, 62% recorded once. V usage is TRBV7-9 and J usage is TRBJ1-1; 7 nucleotides match TRBD1. The sample here was tumor tissue, taken after anti-PD-1 treatment. The TCR comes from a human donor with cutaneous squamous cell carcinoma. The DNA of the CDR3 is TGTGCCAGCAGCCGACAGGGACAGAGCACTGAAGCTTTCTTT. This sequence encodes CASSRQGQSTEAFF. Drawing the rest from reference TRBV7-9 and TRBJ1-1, the complete variable domain is DTGVSQNPRHKITKRGQNVTFRCDPISEHNRLYWYRQTLGQGPEFLTYFQNEAQLEKSRLLSDRFSAERPKGSFSTLEIQRTEQGDSAMYLCASSRQGQSTEAFFGQGTRLTVV.